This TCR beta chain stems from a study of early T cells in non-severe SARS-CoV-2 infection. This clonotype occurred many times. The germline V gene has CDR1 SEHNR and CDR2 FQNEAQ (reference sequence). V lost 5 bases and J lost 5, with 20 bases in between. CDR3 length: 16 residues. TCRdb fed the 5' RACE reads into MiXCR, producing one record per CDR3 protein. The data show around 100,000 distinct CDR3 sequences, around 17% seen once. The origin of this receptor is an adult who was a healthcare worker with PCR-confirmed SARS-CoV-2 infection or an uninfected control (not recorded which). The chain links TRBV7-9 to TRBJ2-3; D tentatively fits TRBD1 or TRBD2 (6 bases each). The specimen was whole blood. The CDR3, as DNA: TGTGCCAGCAGCAACACCGGGGGCTCCGCCGGAGATACGCAGTATTTT. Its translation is CASSNTGGSAGDTQYF.